Listed below are T cell receptor beta chains from one sample, sequenced in a study of cytomegalovirus exposure and HLA in healthy donors. Assay: immunoSEQ multiplex PCR; the TCRdb copy retains only in-frame clones and omits some. Here the sample spans 82,000 or so clones, over 85% being singletons. Sequencing was performed on PBMCs. These receptors came from a young woman in good health and CMV-seronegative. The CDR3 runs from the conserved cysteine through the conserved F or W. Fields, in order: V gene, clone size, J gene, D gene, CDR3 DNA, CDR3 protein. D genes are given only for firm matches. Clone size, where shown, is once, few, many, or a class for clones that have expanded.

V gene: TRBV18
clone size: NA
J gene: TRBJ1-2
D gene: NA
CDR3 DNA: TGTGCCAGCTCACCCAACTCTGACGGGGGCTACACCTTC
CDR3 protein: CASSPNSDGGYTF

V gene: TRBV27
clone size: NA
J gene: TRBJ1-2
D gene: TRBD1
CDR3 DNA: TGTGCCAGCAGTTTAGGGGGACAGCTCTATGGCTACACCTTC
CDR3 protein: CASSLGGQLYGYTF

V gene: TRBV19
clone size: NA
J gene: TRBJ1-1
D gene: NA
CDR3 DNA: TGTGCCACTCGGCAAGGGAGGGCTATGAACACTGAAGCTTTCTTT
CDR3 protein: CATRQGRAMNTEAFF

V gene: TRBV9
clone size: NA
J gene: TRBJ2-3
D gene: TRBD2
CDR3 DNA: TGTGCCAGCAGCGGACCGGGACTAGACTTCGATACGCAGTATTTT
CDR3 protein: CASSGPGLDFDTQYF

V gene: TRBV19
clone size: NA
J gene: TRBJ2-1
D gene: TRBD1
CDR3 DNA: TGTGCCAGTAGTCCAGGGGGCGACTACAATGAGCAGTTCTTC
CDR3 protein: CASSPGGDYNEQFF

V gene: TRBV28
clone size: NA
J gene: TRBJ2-1
D gene: NA
CDR3 DNA: TGTGCCAGCAGTCTTCGAAAGGGTAGCGGCCTCTACAATGAGCAGTTCTTC
CDR3 protein: CASSLRKGSGLYNEQFF

V gene: TRBV9
clone size: NA
J gene: TRBJ2-5
D gene: NA
CDR3 DNA: TGTGCCAGCAGCGTAGGGGGAACAGGAGAGACCCAGTACTTC
CDR3 protein: CASSVGGTGETQYF

V gene: TRBV6-1
clone size: NA
J gene: TRBJ1-1
D gene: NA
CDR3 DNA: TGTGCCAGCACCCGTCCCCCGGGCACTGAAGCTTTCTTT
CDR3 protein: CASTRPPGTEAFF

V gene: TRBV11-2
clone size: NA
J gene: TRBJ1-5
D gene: NA
CDR3 DNA: TGTGCCAGCAGCTCGACGAGGGCTAGCAATCAGCCCCAGCATTTT
CDR3 protein: CASSSTRASNQPQHF

V gene: TRBV2
clone size: once
J gene: TRBJ1-5
D gene: NA
CDR3 DNA: TGTGCCAGCAGTGGGGAGGGCACCCTCCTCAATCAGCCCCAGCATTTT
CDR3 protein: CASSGEGTLLNQPQHF

V gene: TRBV7-9
clone size: once
J gene: TRBJ2-4
D gene: NA
CDR3 DNA: TGTGCCAGCAGCGGCATCATGGCCAAAAACATTCAGTACTTC
CDR3 protein: CASSGIMAKNIQYF

V gene: TRBV23-1
clone size: once
J gene: TRBJ2-5
D gene: NA
CDR3 DNA: TGCGCCAGCAGTCGAGGAGAGACCCAGTACTTC
CDR3 protein: CASSRGETQYF

V gene: TRBV7-6
clone size: NA
J gene: TRBJ2-3
D gene: TRBD2
CDR3 DNA: TGTGCCAGCAGGCCTAGCGGGGGGGCCTCAGATACGCAGTATTTT
CDR3 protein: CASRPSGGASDTQYF

V gene: TRBV7-2
clone size: NA
J gene: TRBJ2-7
D gene: NA
CDR3 DNA: TGTGCCAGCAGCGCCCCGGGGTTGACCCCCGGGTACTTC
CDR3 protein: CASSAPGLTPGYF

V gene: TRBV14
clone size: once
J gene: TRBJ2-5
D gene: NA
CDR3 DNA: TGTGCCAGCGGGCGGAGGCCACAAGAGACCCAGTACTTC
CDR3 protein: CASGRRPQETQYF

V gene: TRBV7-2
clone size: NA
J gene: TRBJ1-1
D gene: NA
CDR3 DNA: TGTGCCAGCAGCTTATGGAGGGGCCCACAGAACACTGAAGCTTTCTTT
CDR3 protein: CASSLWRGPQNTEAFF

V gene: TRBV7-9
clone size: once
J gene: TRBJ2-1
D gene: NA
CDR3 DNA: TGTGCCAGCAGCTTAGACAGAATAGACCCCAATGAGCAGTTCTTC
CDR3 protein: CASSLDRIDPNEQFF

V gene: TRBV18
clone size: NA
J gene: TRBJ2-7
D gene: NA
CDR3 DNA: TGTGCCAGCTCACCCAAGGTTTCCGGAGTGGCCGAGCAGTACTTC
CDR3 protein: CASSPKVSGVAEQYF

V gene: TRBV19
clone size: NA
J gene: TRBJ2-5
D gene: NA
CDR3 DNA: TGTGCCAGTAGAACCACCTACAGGGCCCCGGGGGAGACCCAGTACTTC
CDR3 protein: CASRTTYRAPGETQYF

V gene: TRBV28
clone size: NA
J gene: TRBJ1-5
D gene: NA
CDR3 DNA: TGTGCCAGCAGTTTCCCAAGCCACAGCAATCAGCCCCAGCATTTT
CDR3 protein: CASSFPSHSNQPQHF

V gene: TRBV10-3
clone size: NA
J gene: TRBJ2-2
D gene: NA
CDR3 DNA: TGTGCCATCAGTGTACGGCTAGAGGTGAACACCGGGGAGCTGTTTTTT
CDR3 protein: CAISVRLEVNTGELFF

V gene: TRBV2
clone size: NA
J gene: TRBJ2-7
D gene: TRBD1
CDR3 DNA: TGTGCCAGCAGCGCCCTAGGGACAGCATCCTACGAGCAGTACTTC
CDR3 protein: CASSALGTASYEQYF

V gene: TRBV18
clone size: once
J gene: TRBJ2-7
D gene: TRBD2
CDR3 DNA: TGTGCCAGCTCAACCTCTAGCGGCTACGAGCAGTACTTC
CDR3 protein: CASSTSSGYEQYF

V gene: TRBV28
clone size: NA
J gene: TRBJ1-4
D gene: NA
CDR3 DNA: TGTGCCAGCAAACAAGCCGGGTCCCGAAATGAAAAACTGTTTTTT
CDR3 protein: CASKQAGSRNEKLFF

V gene: TRBV6-6
clone size: NA
J gene: TRBJ1-1
D gene: TRBD1
CDR3 DNA: TGTGCCAGCAGTCATACCGGGACAGGGAACACTGAAGCTTTCTTT
CDR3 protein: CASSHTGTGNTEAFF

V gene: TRBV4-3
clone size: NA
J gene: TRBJ1-1
D gene: NA
CDR3 DNA: TGCGCCAGCAGCCAGAAAAACAGGGAAACTGAAGCTTTCTTT
CDR3 protein: CASSQKNRETEAFF

V gene: TRBV7-6
clone size: NA
J gene: TRBJ1-1
D gene: NA
CDR3 DNA: TGTGCCAGCAGCTTAACGGGGAACACTGAAGCTTTCTTT
CDR3 protein: CASSLTGNTEAFF

V gene: TRBV9
clone size: NA
J gene: TRBJ1-3
D gene: NA
CDR3 DNA: TGTGCCAGCAGCGTGAGGGAGGGGCGAATTGGAAACACCATATATTTT
CDR3 protein: CASSVREGRIGNTIYF

V gene: TRBV5-1
clone size: NA
J gene: TRBJ1-1
D gene: TRBD1
CDR3 DNA: TGCGCCAGCAGCTTGACGACAGGGGTAGTTGACACTGAAGCTTTCTTT
CDR3 protein: CASSLTTGVVDTEAFF

V gene: TRBV19
clone size: NA
J gene: TRBJ2-1
D gene: NA
CDR3 DNA: TGTGCCAGTAGTAAACAGGGCTCCTACAATGAGCAGTTCTTC
CDR3 protein: CASSKQGSYNEQFF

V gene: TRBV9
clone size: NA
J gene: TRBJ2-7
D gene: NA
CDR3 DNA: TGTGCCAGCAGCGCCGGACCGGAGGGCTACGAGCAGTACTTC
CDR3 protein: CASSAGPEGYEQYF

V gene: TRBV5-5
clone size: NA
J gene: TRBJ2-3
D gene: NA
CDR3 DNA: TGTGCCAGCAGCCTCGGGGGAACTAGCACAGATACGCAGTATTTT
CDR3 protein: CASSLGGTSTDTQYF